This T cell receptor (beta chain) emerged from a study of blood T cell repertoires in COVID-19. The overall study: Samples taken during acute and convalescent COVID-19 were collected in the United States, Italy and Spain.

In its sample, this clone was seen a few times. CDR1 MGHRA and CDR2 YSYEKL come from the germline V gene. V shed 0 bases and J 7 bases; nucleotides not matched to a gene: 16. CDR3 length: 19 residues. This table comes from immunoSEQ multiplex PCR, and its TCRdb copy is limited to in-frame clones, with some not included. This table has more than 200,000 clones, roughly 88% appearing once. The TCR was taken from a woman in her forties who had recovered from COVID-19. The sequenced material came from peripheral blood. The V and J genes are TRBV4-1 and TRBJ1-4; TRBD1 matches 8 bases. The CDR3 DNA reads TGCGCCAGCAGCCAAGATGGTAGAAGAACTGGACAGGGATTTGAAAAACTGTTTTTT. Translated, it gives CASSQDGRRTGQGFEKLFF.